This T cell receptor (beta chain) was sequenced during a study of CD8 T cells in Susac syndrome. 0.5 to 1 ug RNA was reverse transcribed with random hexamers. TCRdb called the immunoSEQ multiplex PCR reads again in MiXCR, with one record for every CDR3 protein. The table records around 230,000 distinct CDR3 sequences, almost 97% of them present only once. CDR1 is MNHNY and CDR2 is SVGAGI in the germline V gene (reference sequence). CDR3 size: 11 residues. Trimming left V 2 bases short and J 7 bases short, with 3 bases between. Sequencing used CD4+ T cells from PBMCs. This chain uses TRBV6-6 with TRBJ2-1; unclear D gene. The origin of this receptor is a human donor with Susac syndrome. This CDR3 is CASSYANEQFF. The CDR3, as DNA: TGTGCCAGCAGTTACGCGAATGAGCAGTTCTTC.